A single sample is the source of the 32 T cell receptor beta chains below, sequenced in a study of shared clonotypes between healthy human individuals. This table comes from immunoSEQ multiplex PCR, and its TCRdb copy is limited to in-frame clones, with some not included. The repertoire holds nearly 1 million clones, with about three quarters as singletons. Sequenced material: memory CD4+ T cells sorted from blood. Subset of the sample: CD45RA-negative fraction. Receptor source: a man younger than 35 in good health.

This chain uses TRBV5-1 with TRBJ1-2, with D possibly being TRBD1 (5 bases). The CDR3 is made up of 12 amino acids. Trimming took 4 bases from V and 5 from J, leaving 9 bases between them. The germline V gene encodes CDR1 SGHRS and CDR2 YFSETQ. The CDR3 sequence is CASSATDYGYTF. As DNA, the CDR3 is TGCGCCAGCAGCGCGACAGATTATGGCTACACCTTC.

The CDR3 loop is CASSSRPSGTGSPLHF. Written as DNA, the CDR3 is TGTGCCAGCAGCTCTAGGCCATCAGGGACGGGTTCACCCCTCCACTTT. The V and J genes are TRBV7-8 and TRBJ1-6; perhaps TRBD1 as D (5 bases). The V and J ends lost 4 bases and 9 bases respectively, with 19 bases between them. The germline CDR1 and CDR2 sequences are SGHVS and FQNEAQ. The CDR3 sequence is 16 residues long.

The rearrangement joins TRBV6-1 to TRBJ1-6, with D uncertain. V lost 4 bases and J lost 3, with 13 bases in between. This CDR3 has 16 amino acids. Germline V gives CDR1 MNHNS, CDR2 SASEGT. The CDR3 loop is CASSARTSHYNSPLHF. The DNA of the CDR3 is TGTGCCAGCAGTGCCCGAACTAGCCACTATAATTCACCCCTCCACTTT.

Regarding this clone: The same CDR3 is also encoded by other DNA sequences in this sample. The chain links TRBV5-4 to TRBJ2-7, with D possibly matching TRBD2 (5 bases). The CDR3 is made up of 11 amino acids. The germline V and J ends were trimmed by 0 bases and 7 bases, with 5 bases remaining between them. Germline V gene data show CDR1 as SGHNT and CDR2 as YYREEE (reference sequence). The CDR3 here is CASSLGGEQYF. The CDR3 nucleotides are TGTGCCAGCAGCTTGGGAGGGGAGCAGTACTTC.

The sample holds a few counts of this clone. This chain joins TRBV6-1 and TRBJ1-5; TRBD1 is a possible D gene (6 bases). CDR1 MNHNS and CDR2 SASEGT come from the germline V gene. CDR3 size: 13 residues. Trimming cost V 8 bases and J 6 bases, with 14 bases left between them. DNA for the CDR3: TGTGCCAGCCAGACAGGTTACGCTCAGCCCCAGCATTTT. Its protein is CASQTGYAQPQHF.

The CDR3 region is CASSGTRETDTQYF. CDR3 coding DNA: TGTGCCAGCTCGGGGACTAGAGAGACAGATACGCAGTATTTT. The rearrangement uses TRBV5-6 and TRBJ2-3, with 8 bases fitting TRBD2. V was pared by 7 bases and J by 3 bases, with 7 bases of the junction left unmatched. The CDR3 has 14 residues. Germline CDR1 reads SGHDT; CDR2 reads YYEEEE.

This chain links TRBV7-2 with TRBJ2-5; D ambiguous. The CDR3 extends over 15 amino acids. CDR1 is SGHTA and CDR2 is FQGNSA in the germline V gene. The V end lost 4 bases, the J end lost 5 bases, and 17 bases lay between the germline ends. CDR3 sequence reads: CASSSLRSSGETQYF. The CDR3 DNA follows: TGTGCCAGCAGCTCCTTGAGATCGTCCGGGGAGACCCAGTACTTC.

The rearrangement links TRBV7-2 to TRBJ1-2; D is undetermined. Deletions cut 1 base from V and 6 bases from J, with 9 bases between. This CDR3 is 13 amino acids long. Germline CDR1 reads SGHTA; CDR2 reads FQGNSA. CDR3 nucleotide sequence: TGTGCCAGCAGCTTAGGTGCAGTGGATGGCTACACCTTC. Amino acid sequence: CASSLGAVDGYTF.

The chain combines TRBV10-3 with TRBJ2-2; maybe TRBD1 (6 bases). The V gene lost 3 bases and the J gene lost 7 bases, with 15 bases spanning the gap. The CDR3 contains 15 residues. Germline loops: CDR1 ENHRY, CDR2 SYGVKD. For the CDR3, the DNA is TGTGCCATCAGTGAACCAGGGGTGAAAATCGGGGAGCTGTTTTTT. Amino acids: CAISEPGVKIGELFF.

The rearrangement uses TRBV5-1 and TRBJ2-5; TRBD2 matches 9 bases. The CDR3 runs 14 residues. Per the germline V gene, CDR1 is SGHRS and CDR2 is YFSETQ. The junction had 7 bases not matched to a gene; V was cut back by 6 bases and J by 4 bases. Written as DNA, the CDR3 is TGCGCCAGCACCCGGGATAGCGGGGGAGAGACCCAGTACTTC. As protein: CASTRDSGGETQYF.

V usage is TRBV7-2 and J usage is TRBJ2-1, with 7 bases that match TRBD2. The CDR3 sequence is 18 residues long. CDR1 is SGHTA and CDR2 is FQGNSA in the germline V gene. Germline trimming cut 1 base from V and 0 bases from J; bases unmatched to any gene: 9. The CDR3 sequence: CASSLVSLADASYNEQFF. The CDR3 DNA reads TGTGCCAGCAGCTTAGTATCCCTAGCGGACGCCTCCTACAATGAGCAGTTCTTC.

This clone has more than one count but fewer than ten. The V and J genes are TRBV28 and TRBJ2-1; 8 bases agree with TRBD1. The junction had 19 bases not matched to a gene; V was cut back by 2 bases and J by 10 bases. The CDR3 is 18 amino acids. Germline V gene sequence: CDR1 MDHEN, CDR2 SYDVKM. CDR3: CASSLRPPGQGARREQFF. The DNA for the CDR3 is TGTGCCAGCAGTTTACGTCCCCCTGGCCAGGGGGCGAGACGCGAGCAGTTCTTC. Looking up the rest from reference TRBV28 and TRBJ2-1 gives the full variable domain: DVKVTQSSRYLVKRTGEKVFLECVQDMDHENMFWYRQDPGLGLRLIYFSYDVKMKEKGDIPEGYSVSREKKERFSLILESASTNQTSMYLCASSLRPPGQGARREQFFGPGTRLTVL.

The chain combines TRBV28 with TRBJ2-3, with D perhaps being TRBD1 or TRBD2 (6 bases each). Per the germline V gene, CDR1 is MDHEN and CDR2 is SYDVKM. The CDR3 totals 14 residues. The germline V and J ends were trimmed by 8 bases and 5 bases, with 17 bases remaining between them. The CDR3 DNA reads TGTGCCAGCCCGTCGGGGGCTAAGGTAGATACGCAGTATTTT. Protein: CASPSGAKVDTQYF.

This rearrangement joins TRBV6-6 to TRBJ1-3; D is unclear. Trimming took 6 bases from V and 4 from J, leaving 7 bases between them. Looked up from germline, CDR1 is MNHNY and CDR2 is SVGAGI (reference sequence). The CDR3 sequence is 12 residues long. CDR3 sequence reads: CASRAVGNTIYF. The CDR3 DNA follows: TGTGCCAGCAGGGCAGTCGGAAACACCATATATTTT.

This clone was seen a single time. The identical CDR3 is also encoded by other nucleotide sequences in the sample. V usage is TRBV7-2 and J usage is TRBJ2-7; D uncertain. The CDR3 is 14 amino acids. V lost 3 bases and J 4 bases, leaving 13 bases between the germline ends. The V gene's germline CDR1 is SGHTA and CDR2 FQGNSA. The CDR3 DNA reads as TGTGCCAGCAGCTTCGACGGACGAGGTTACGAGCAGTACTTC. This codes for CASSFDGRGYEQYF. The full variable domain, with the rest looked up from reference TRBV7-2 and TRBJ2-7, is GAGVSQSPSNKVTEKGKDVELRCDPISGHTALYWYRQSLGQGLEFLIYFQGNSAPDKSGLPSDRFSAERTGGSVSTLTIQRTQQEDSAVYLCASSFDGRGYEQYFGPGTRLTVT.

In this sample, this clone turned up many times. V usage is TRBV28 and J usage is TRBJ1-1; D is perhaps TRBD1 (5 bases). This CDR3 spans 16 amino acids. V was cut by 5 bases and J by 2 bases, with 18 bases left in between. In germline, CDR1 is MDHEN, CDR2 SYDVKM. The CDR3 region has the DNA TGTGCCAGCAGTCCGCTCCCCCAGGGTTTCAACACTGAAGCTTTCTTT. It yields the protein CASSPLPQGFNTEAFF.

J is TRBJ1-2 and V is TRBV15; D call uncertain. Looked up from germline, CDR1 is LNHNV and CDR2 is YYDKDF (reference sequence). V was trimmed by 0 bases and J by 8 bases, leaving 13 bases between them. This CDR3 region has 14 residues. CDR3 bases: TGTGCCACCAGCAGAGATGGCCACGGCCTAGGCTACACCTTC. This translates into CATSRDGHGLGYTF.

V usage is TRBV6-1 and J usage is TRBJ2-2; no clear D. Germline CDR1 reads MNHNS; CDR2 reads SASEGT. The CDR3 runs to 15 residues. The ends were cut back, 5 bases at V and 1 base at J, with 11 bases in the middle. Here the CDR3 reads CASSRTSRNTGELFF. CDR3 in DNA: TGTGCCAGCAGTAGGACCTCTAGGAACACCGGGGAGCTGTTTTTT.

The V call is TRBV19, the J call TRBJ2-5; 11 nucleotides align to TRBD2. Looked up from germline, CDR1 is LNHDA and CDR2 is SQIVND (reference sequence). The junction had 7 bases not matched to a gene; V was cut back by 5 bases and J by 5 bases. The CDR3 is 15 residues long. The CDR3 DNA sequence: TGTGCCAGTAGTCTTAGCGGGGGGGCCGGCGAGACCCAGTACTTC. This gives the protein CASSLSGGAGETQYF.

The chain uses TRBV30 and TRBJ2-7, with TRBD1 matching 10 bases. Germline V gene data show CDR1 as GTSNPN and CDR2 as SVGIG (reference sequence). This CDR3 has 14 amino acids. Losses at the gene ends were 2 bases for V and 4 bases for J; bases not matched to a gene: 5. The CDR3 DNA is TGTGCCTGGAGTATCGGGGGACAGGGGTACGAGCAGTACTTC. Its protein is CAWSIGGQGYEQYF.

The chain joins TRBV5-1 to TRBJ2-7; D possibly matches TRBD1 or TRBD2 (7 bases each). The CDR3 sequence is 17 residues long. Germline loops: CDR1 SGHRS, CDR2 YFSETQ. V lost 4 bases and J 4 bases, leaving 24 bases between the germline ends. The CDR3 sequence is CASSLTTPGGERYEQYF. Here the CDR3 DNA reads TGCGCCAGCAGCCTCACTACTCCAGGGGGGGAACGGTACGAGCAGTACTTC.

The rearrangement joins TRBV6-1 to TRBJ2-7; D perhaps matches TRBD2 (6 bases). The CDR3 is 15 residues long. Germline lookup yields CDR1 MNHNS and CDR2 SASEGT. V was trimmed by 2 bases and J by 5 bases, leaving 16 bases between them. CDR3: CASSEYSGLRDEQYF. DNA for the CDR3: TGTGCCAGCAGTGAATATTCCGGACTAAGAGACGAGCAGTACTTC.

With regard to this clone: This sample also contains other DNA sequences that code for the same CDR3. The CDR3 reads CATSLFLGPGYTF. The CDR3 DNA is TGTGCCACCTCCCTATTTCTGGGACCCGGCTACACCTTC. The chain has TRBV28 and TRBJ1-2; tentatively, D is TRBD1 (5 bases). V was pared by 10 bases and J by 8 bases, with 20 bases between. Germline CDR1 and CDR2: MDHEN and SYDVKM. This CDR3 contains 13 residues.

The table lists this clone with a count of one. V and J are TRBV5-1 and TRBJ2-2, with D perhaps TRBD2 (5 bases). Trimming cost V 7 bases and J 5 bases, with 9 bases left between them. CDR3 length: 12 residues. The germline gives CDR1 SGHRS, CDR2 YFSETQ. The CDR3 loop is CASRRTTGELFF. CDR3 nucleotides: TGCGCCAGCCGAAGGACTACCGGGGAGCTGTTTTTT.

This clone was detected once. This rearrangement joins TRBV27 to TRBJ1-2, with D tentatively TRBD1 (5 bases). The CDR3 covers 14 residues. Germline V gene lookup returns CDR1 MNHEY and CDR2 SMNVEV (reference sequence). V shed 5 bases and J shed 4 bases, with 14 bases lying between them. CDR3 sequence reads: CASSRGTTGYGYTF. DNA for the CDR3: TGTGCCAGCAGTCGGGGGACCACGGGCTATGGCTACACCTTC.

The genes are TRBV5-1 and TRBJ2-3, with TRBD2 matching over 11 bases. The V and J ends lost 4 bases and 1 base, in that order; junction bases with no gene match: 2. This CDR3 is built from 15 residues. CDR1 and CDR2 from the germline V gene are SGHRS and YFSETQ. The CDR3 region is CASSGTSGGTDTQYF. CDR3 DNA: TGCGCCAGCAGCGGGACTAGCGGAGGCACAGATACGCAGTATTTT. The variable domain in full, with the rest retrieved from reference TRBV5-1 and TRBJ2-3, is KAGVTQTPRYLIKTRGQQVTLSCSPISGHRSVSWYQQTPGQGLQFLFEYFSETQRNKGNFPGRFSGRQFSNSRSEMNVSTLELGDSALYLCASSGTSGGTDTQYFGPGTRLTVL.

The chain recombines TRBV6-1 with TRBJ2-3; D perhaps matches TRBD2 (5 bases). CDR3 size: 15 residues. V gave up 3 bases and J gave up 0 bases, with 10 bases separating them. Germline CDR1 reads MNHNS; CDR2 reads SASEGT. CDR3 nucleotide sequence: TGTGCCAGCAGTGATAACGGGGTTAGCACAGATACGCAGTATTTT. This translates into CASSDNGVSTDTQYF.

The V gene is TRBV11-2, the J gene TRBJ2-1; D may be TRBD1 or TRBD2 (5 bases each). The V gene lost 4 bases and the J gene lost 1 base, with 11 bases spanning the gap. Germline-derived CDR1 and CDR2 are SGHAT and FQNNGV. CDR3 length: 15 amino acids. The CDR3 nucleotides read TGTGCCAGCAGCTCCGGGACCTTGTCCTACAATGAGCAGTTCTTC. It codes for CASSSGTLSYNEQFF.

This rearrangement joins TRBV30 to TRBJ1-1; D is uncertain. Germline V gene sequence: CDR1 GTSNPN, CDR2 SVGIG (reference sequence). Trimming took 4 bases from V and 7 from J, leaving 10 bases between them. The CDR3 spans 11 residues. Here the CDR3 DNA reads TGTGCCTGGAAATTGGAGATTGAAGCTTTCTTT. Translating it yields CAWKLEIEAFF.

The V call is TRBV6-5, the J call TRBJ1-1; D is unclear. V was trimmed by 0 bases and J by 6 bases, leaving 14 bases between them. The CDR3 runs 15 residues. CDR1 is MNHEY, CDR2 SVGAGI, per germline. CDR3 DNA sequence: TGTGCCAGCAGTTACTCGGTCTGGGGTTTCGCTGAAGCTTTCTTT. It specifies CASSYSVWGFAEAFF.

The CDR3 sequence is CASSRQDRGSGYTF. In DNA form, the CDR3 reads TGTGCCAGTAGTCGACAGGACAGGGGTTCCGGCTACACCTTC. This rearrangement joins TRBV19 to TRBJ1-2; 9 bases agree with TRBD1. This CDR3 is built from 14 residues. J was trimmed by 8 bases and V by 5 bases; bases with no gene match: 9. Germline values: CDR1 LNHDA, CDR2 SQIVND (reference sequence).

The V and J genes are TRBV4-1 and TRBJ2-1; TRBD2 matches at 11 bases. This CDR3 has 18 amino acids. CDR1 and CDR2 from the germline V gene are MGHRA and YSYEKL. V shed 0 bases, J shed 7 bases, and the junction held 11 bases outside the gene matches. The CDR3: CASSQDASGGTFKNEQFF. In DNA form, the CDR3 reads TGCGCCAGCAGCCAAGATGCTAGCGGGGGGACATTTAAGAATGAGCAGTTCTTC.